This entry lists 20 T cell receptor beta chains sequenced from one sample in a study of long-term antiretroviral therapy in people with HIV. It was version v3.0 of the immunoSEQ assay that was run at survey level. Some clones are missing from TCRdb's copy, which holds only in-frame ones; the method was immunoSEQ multiplex PCR. The repertoire holds some 21,000 clones, with about four fifths as singletons. The sequenced sample was unsorted PBMCs, obtained 0.2 years after starting antiretroviral therapy. The receptors were sampled from a woman in her 30s with HIV.

The chain joins TRBV19 to TRBJ2-6, with 12 positions matching TRBD1. CDR3 length: 18 amino acids. Per the germline V gene, CDR1 is LNHDA and CDR2 is SQIVND (reference sequence). V lost 6 bases, J lost 2 bases, and 8 bases stayed unmatched. DNA of the CDR3: TGTGCCAGTAGCCCTTCCGGGACAGGGGGCGCTGGGGCCAACGTCCTGACTTTC. It codes for CASSPSGTGGAGANVLTF.

The gene calls are TRBV30 and TRBJ2-3; D gene unclear. This CDR3 is built from 15 residues. Looked up from germline, CDR1 is GTSNPN and CDR2 is SVGIG (reference sequence). V was cut by 0 bases and J by 6 bases, with 16 bases left in between. CDR3 coding DNA: TGTGCCTGGAGTGTACTGTCCTTGAACTCGGATACGCAGTATTTT. The encoded protein is CAWSVLSLNSDTQYF. The whole variable domain, filled in from reference TRBV30 and TRBJ2-3, reads SQTIHQWPATLVQPVGSPLSLECTVEGTSNPNLYWYRQAAGRGLQLLFYSVGIGQISSEVPQNLSASRPQDRQFILSSKKLLLSDSGFYLCAWSVLSLNSDTQYFGPGTRLTVL.

The J gene is TRBJ1-1, the V gene TRBV5-1; D is undetermined. This CDR3 comprises 13 residues. V lost 0 bases and J lost 5, with 8 bases in between. Germline V lookup: CDR1 SGHRS, CDR2 YFSETQ. This chain's CDR3 is CASSLDPWTEAFF. In DNA, the CDR3 is TGCGCCAGCAGCTTGGACCCCTGGACTGAAGCTTTCTTT.

This clone was found a few times. This rearrangement joins TRBV29-1 to TRBJ1-1, with D possibly matching TRBD1 (5 bases). The germline V gene encodes CDR1 SQVTM and CDR2 ANQGSEA. CDR3 length equals 14 residues. V was clipped by 4 bases and J by 4 bases, with 16 bases between them. In nucleotides, the CDR3 is TGCAGCGTTGCCGGCACGTACGACAGCACTGAAGCTTTCTTT. It codes for CSVAGTYDSTEAFF.

This clone was counted only a few times. The rearrangement uses TRBV28 and TRBJ1-4; TRBD1 might be the D (6 bases). Trimming stripped 6 bases from V and 7 bases from J, with 15 bases between. CDR1 and CDR2 from the germline V gene are MDHEN and SYDVKM. There are 14 residues in the CDR3. The CDR3 loop is CASSLGGGIEKLFF. The CDR3 nucleotides are TGTGCCAGCAGCCTCGGGGGCGGCATTGAAAAACTGTTTTTT.

V usage is TRBV5-1 and J usage is TRBJ2-5; either TRBD1 or TRBD2 may fit D (6 bases each). The CDR3 is made up of 15 amino acids. Trimming took off 0 bases at V and 5 bases at J, with 14 bases between the two ends. CDR1 and CDR2 from the germline V gene are SGHRS and YFSETQ. CDR3 coding DNA: TGCGCCAGCAGCTTGGATCCGGGGGCATATGAGACCCAGTACTTC. This gives the protein CASSLDPGAYETQYF.

The chain recombines TRBV4-2 with TRBJ2-3; 11 bases map to TRBD2. The CDR3 totals 17 residues. V shed 4 bases, J shed 5 bases, and the junction held 11 bases outside the gene matches. Germline values: CDR1 LGHNA, CDR2 YNFKEQ. CDR3 in amino acids: CASSRELAGGWKDTQYF. In DNA, the CDR3 is TGTGCCAGCAGCCGAGAGTTAGCGGGGGGGTGGAAAGATACGCAGTATTTT.

The J gene is TRBJ2-7, the V gene TRBV7-6; possible D gene TRBD2, 6 bases. V lost 1 base, J lost 1 base, and 14 bases lay in between. CDR3 length: 16 amino acids. Germline loops: CDR1 SGHVS, CDR2 FNYEAQ. The CDR3 bases are TGTGCCAGCAGCTTAGGAGCGGCCGCGGGGTCCTACGAGCAGTACTTC. This translates into CASSLGAAAGSYEQYF.

The CDR3 region is CAWSGGQGNQPQHF. CDR3 nucleotides: TGTGCCTGGAGTGGGGGACAGGGAAATCAGCCCCAGCATTTT. V and J are TRBV30 and TRBJ1-5, with 9 positions matching TRBD1. The CDR3 covers 14 residues. Germline-derived CDR1 and CDR2 are GTSNPN and SVGIG (reference sequence). The V segment lost 1 base and the J segment 4 bases; nucleotides outside the gene matches: 2.

This chain connects TRBV10-3 to TRBJ1-3; D might be TRBD1 (5 bases). CDR3 length: 15 residues. Germline V lookup: CDR1 ENHRY, CDR2 SYGVKD. The V gene lost 6 bases and the J gene lost 4 bases, with 16 bases spanning the gap. The DNA for the CDR3 is TGTGCCATCAGGAGCGCGACAGAAGGCGGAAACACCATATATTTT. Its translation is CAIRSATEGGNTIYF.

The sample holds a few counts of this clone. J is TRBJ1-1 and V is TRBV13; tentatively, D is TRBD1 (6 bases). This CDR3 region has 15 residues. Germline values: CDR1 PRHDT, CDR2 FYEKMQ (reference sequence). V was pared by 5 bases and J by 1 base, with 14 bases between. In nucleotides, the CDR3 is TGTGCCAGCAGCATTGGTACAGGGAGGAACACTGAAGCTTTCTTT. It codes for CASSIGTGRNTEAFF.

The V and J genes are TRBV7-9 and TRBJ1-1, with 11 positions matching TRBD1. This CDR3 contains 16 residues. The V gene end was trimmed by 5 bases and the J gene end by 4 bases; junction bases not matched to a gene: 9. The germline CDR1 and CDR2 sequences are SEHNR and FQNEAQ (reference sequence). The CDR3 DNA reads as TGTGCCAGCAGCCCCTACTCCGGGACAGGGGGCACTGAAGCTTTCTTT. It codes for CASSPYSGTGGTEAFF.

This clone was observed a handful of times. The V and J genes are TRBV7-9 and TRBJ1-1, with D maybe TRBD1 (6 bases). Looked up from germline, CDR1 is SEHNR and CDR2 is FQNEAQ (reference sequence). The CDR3 extends over 11 amino acids. With 3 bases removed from V and 8 bases from J, the gap between germline ends came to 7 bases. CDR3 loop: CASSFTGEAFF. The DNA of the CDR3 is TGTGCCAGCAGCTTTACAGGGGAAGCTTTCTTT.

This clone has only a few counts. The V call is TRBV7-3, the J call TRBJ1-5; D is unresolved. The germline CDR1 and CDR2 sequences are SGHTA and FQGTGA. This CDR3 comprises 13 residues. Trimming removed 5 bases from V and 6 bases from J, with 11 bases in between. In DNA form, the CDR3 reads TGTGCCAGCAGCCCTTCGGTCGGTCAGCCCCAGCATTTT. This codes for CASSPSVGQPQHF.

This chain connects TRBV4-1 to TRBJ2-5; D unclear. The V gene lost 0 bases and the J gene lost 5 bases, with 13 bases spanning the gap. The CDR3 covers 15 residues. The germline gives CDR1 MGHRA, CDR2 YSYEKL. The CDR3 spells CASSQEIGNTETQYF. DNA of the CDR3: TGCGCCAGCAGCCAAGAGATCGGAAACACGGAGACCCAGTACTTC.

The rearrangement links TRBV6-1 to TRBJ1-3, with no clear D. Germline CDR1 MNHNS, CDR2 SASEGT. V was shortened by 6 bases and J by 1 base, with 10 bases between the two germline ends. This CDR3 has 14 amino acids. CDR3 nucleotide sequence: TGTGCCAGCAGCCCCGCGGGGTCTGGAAACACCATATATTTT. Translating it yields CASSPAGSGNTIYF.

The chain joins TRBV7-8 to TRBJ2-6, with D possibly matching TRBD1 (6 bases). Germline-derived CDR1 and CDR2 are SGHVS and FQNEAQ. V was clipped by 4 bases and J by 0 bases, with 10 bases between them. This CDR3 is built from 16 residues. As DNA, the CDR3 is TGTGCCAGCAGCTCGGACAGCCGCTCTGGGGCCAACGTCCTGACTTTC. Protein sequence: CASSSDSRSGANVLTF.

This chain uses TRBV5-1 with TRBJ2-2, with TRBD1 as a possible D gene (5 bases). This CDR3 region has 15 residues. Per germline, CDR1 SGHRS and CDR2 YFSETQ. Between the trimmed V and J ends, which lost 0 bases and 0 bases, there was a span of 6 bases. The CDR3 sequence is CASSLGGANTGELFF. The CDR3 DNA follows: TGCGCCAGCAGCTTGGGGGGCGCGAACACCGGGGAGCTGTTTTTT.

This clone was recorded a few times. V is TRBV11-2 and J is TRBJ1-4; D is undetermined. The CDR3 length is 14 residues. CDR1 is SGHAT, CDR2 FQNNGV, per germline. Trimming took off 4 bases at V and 0 bases at J, with 6 bases between the two ends. This chain's CDR3 is CASSYPATNEKLFF. The CDR3, as DNA: TGTGCCAGCAGCTACCCCGCAACTAATGAAAAACTGTTTTTT.

This rearrangement joins TRBV10-3 to TRBJ1-4; unclear D gene. CDR3 length equals 14 residues. Between the trimmed V and J ends, which lost 8 bases and 10 bases, there was a span of 20 bases. Germline V gives CDR1 ENHRY, CDR2 SYGVKD. The CDR3 is CAIRNSLEGGKLFF. For the CDR3, the DNA is TGTGCCATCCGAAACAGTTTGGAGGGTGGAAAACTGTTTTTT.